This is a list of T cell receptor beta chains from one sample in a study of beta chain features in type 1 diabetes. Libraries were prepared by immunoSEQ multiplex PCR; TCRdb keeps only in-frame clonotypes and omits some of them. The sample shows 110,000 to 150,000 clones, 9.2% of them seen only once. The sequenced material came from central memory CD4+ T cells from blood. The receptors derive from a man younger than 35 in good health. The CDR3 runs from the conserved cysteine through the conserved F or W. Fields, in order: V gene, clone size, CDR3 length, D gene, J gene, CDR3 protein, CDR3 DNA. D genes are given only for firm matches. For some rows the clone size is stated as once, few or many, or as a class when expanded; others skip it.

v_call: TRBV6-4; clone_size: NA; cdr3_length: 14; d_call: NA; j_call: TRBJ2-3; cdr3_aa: CASSVSGGLNTQYF; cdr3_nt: TGTGCCAGCAGTGTTTCCGGGGGTCTGAATACGCAGTATTTT
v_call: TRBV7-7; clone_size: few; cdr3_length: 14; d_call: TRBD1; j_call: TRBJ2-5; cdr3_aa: CASSPTGLGETQYF; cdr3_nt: TGTGCCAGCAGCCCGACAGGGTTGGGGGAGACCCAGTACTTC
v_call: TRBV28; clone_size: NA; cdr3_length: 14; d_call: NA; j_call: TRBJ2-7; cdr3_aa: CASSTTTGPYEQYF; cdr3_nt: TGTGCCAGCAGTACGACGACAGGCCCCTACGAGCAGTACTTC
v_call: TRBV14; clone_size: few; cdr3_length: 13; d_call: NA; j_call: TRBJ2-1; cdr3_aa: CASSQFQGGEQFF; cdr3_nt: TGTGCCAGCAGCCAATTCCAAGGGGGTGAGCAGTTCTTC
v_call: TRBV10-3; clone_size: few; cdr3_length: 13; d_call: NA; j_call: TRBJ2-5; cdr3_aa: CAISEGGMETQYF; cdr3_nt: TGTGCCATCAGCGAGGGGGGGATGGAGACCCAGTACTTC
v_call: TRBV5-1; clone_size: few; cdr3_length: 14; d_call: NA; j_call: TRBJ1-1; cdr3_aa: CASSFGGSNTEAFF; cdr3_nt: TGCGCCAGCAGCTTTGGCGGCTCGAACACTGAAGCTTTCTTT
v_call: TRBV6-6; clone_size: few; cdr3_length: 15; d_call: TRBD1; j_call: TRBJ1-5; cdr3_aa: CASSYSTGVNQPQHF; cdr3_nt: TGTGCCAGCAGTTACTCGACAGGGGTCAATCAGCCCCAGCATTTT
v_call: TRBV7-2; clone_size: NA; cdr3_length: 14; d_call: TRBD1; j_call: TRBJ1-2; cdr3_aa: CASSLNQGAGGYTF; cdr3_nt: TGTGCCAGCAGCTTAAATCAGGGGGCGGGAGGCTACACCTTC
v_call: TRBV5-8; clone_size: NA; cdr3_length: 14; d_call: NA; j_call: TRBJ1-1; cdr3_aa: CASSLAGSSTEAFF; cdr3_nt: TGTGCCAGCAGCTTGGCCGGGTCGTCAACTGAAGCTTTCTTT
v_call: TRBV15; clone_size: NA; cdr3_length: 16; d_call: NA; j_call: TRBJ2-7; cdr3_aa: CATSRDRGGALYEQYF; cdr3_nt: TGTGCCACCAGCAGAGATCGTGGTGGGGCCCTCTACGAGCAGTACTTC
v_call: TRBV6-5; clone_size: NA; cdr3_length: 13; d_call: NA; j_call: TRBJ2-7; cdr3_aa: CASSSLDRGEQYF; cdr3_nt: TGTGCCAGCAGTTCCCTCGACAGAGGCGAGCAGTACTTC
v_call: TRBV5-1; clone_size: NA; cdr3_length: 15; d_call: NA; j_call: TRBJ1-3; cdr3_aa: CASSQTGSSGNTIYF; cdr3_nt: TGCGCCAGCAGCCAAACAGGGTCTTCAGGAAACACCATATATTTT
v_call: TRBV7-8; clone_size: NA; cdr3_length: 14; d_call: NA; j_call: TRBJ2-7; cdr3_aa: CASTYDRSSYEQYF; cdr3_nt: TGTGCCAGCACCTATGACAGGAGCTCCTACGAGCAGTACTTC
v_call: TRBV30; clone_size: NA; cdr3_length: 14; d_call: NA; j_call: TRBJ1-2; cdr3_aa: CAWSVYGSPRGYTF; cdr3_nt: TGTGCCTGGAGTGTATACGGGAGTCCTCGGGGCTACACCTTC
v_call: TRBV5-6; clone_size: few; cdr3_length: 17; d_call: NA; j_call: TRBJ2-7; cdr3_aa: CASSLAKDGGASYEQYF; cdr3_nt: TGTGCCAGCAGCTTGGCCAAAGATGGCGGGGCTTCCTACGAGCAGTACTTC